These 3 T cell receptor beta chains share one sample of origin, sequenced in a study of T cell repertoires in cytomegalovirus infection. TCRdb independently ran MiXCR on the reads; one entry per CDR3 protein. The repertoire holds 640,000 or so distinct CDR3 sequences, with about 33% as singletons. No antigen is known for these receptors. Source: cultured PBMCs, taken from culture after CMV antigen stimulation. These receptors came from a human donor in good health (CMV status not recorded). Some clones in this sample may be carry-over from other donors' samples.

This clonotype was observed a few times. The genes are TRBV10-3 and TRBJ2-1, with a tentative D call TRBD2 (6 bases). CDR1 and CDR2 (germline): ENHRY, SYGVKD. The CDR3 is 13 residues long. The germline V and J ends were trimmed by 4 bases and 5 bases, with 9 bases remaining between them. The CDR3 sequence: CAISGLVNNEQFF. In DNA, the CDR3 is TGTGCCATCAGTGGACTAGTAAACAATGAGCAGTTCTTC.

The chain carries TRBV7-2 and TRBJ1-5, with TRBD1 as a possible D gene (5 bases). The germline V and J ends were trimmed by 4 bases and 11 bases, with 15 bases remaining between them. The germline CDR1 and CDR2 sequences are SGHTA and FQGNSA. The CDR3 sequence is 13 residues long. CDR3 DNA: TGTGCCAGCAGCTCGGGACCCGCCGAAGCCCAGCATTTT. Translating it yields CASSSGPAEAQHF.

Remarks on this clonotype: Mismatch with germline at one junction end may stem from a read error. The V gene is TRBV28, the J gene TRBJ1-3, with TRBD1 matching over 7 bases. Germline V CDR1 and CDR2: MDHEN, SYDVKM. The CDR3 consists of 14 residues. In DNA, the CDR3 is TGTGCCAGCAAAATCCGGGACAGCGGAAATACCATATATTTT. It yields the protein CASKIRDSGNTIYF.